This T cell receptor beta chain was sequenced during a study of shared clonotypes between healthy human individuals. Study background: Ranging from 18 to 49 in age, donors were a couple of women and three men.

The method was immunoSEQ multiplex PCR; TCRdb's version includes in-frame clones alone and lacks a portion of them. The data show under 2,000,000 clones, about 95% seen once. Germline CDR1 and CDR2: LNHDA and SQIVND (reference sequence). The CDR3 sequence is 14 residues long. With 3 bases removed from V and 5 bases from J, the gap between germline ends came to 13 bases. CD45RO-negative, CCR7-selected cells formed the naive CD8 fraction, which excluded terminally differentiated effector memory CD45RA+ cells. The study, taken as a whole, reports: Generation probability values for non-shared clonotypes were lower than those for clonotypes shared by all four donors.

Worth noting for this clone: Its antigen is unknown.

The chain uses TRBV19 and TRBJ1-2; D ambiguous. This TCR was recovered from a man aged 18 to 29 in good health. Sequencing input: naive CD8+ T cells sorted from blood. DNA for the CDR3: TGTGCCAGTAGTATCGATTGGGAACATTATGGCTACACCTTC. It specifies CASSIDWEHYGYTF.